Listed below are T cell receptor beta chains from one sample, sequenced in a study of blood T cell repertoires in COVID-19. Sequencing was performed with immunoSEQ multiplex PCR; in TCRdb, only in-frame clones are kept and a portion is missing. This table has 150,000 to 200,000 clones, 82% appearing once. Sequenced sample: peripheral blood. The receptors here all came from an older woman with COVID-19, enrolled during active disease. The CDR3 runs from the conserved cysteine through the conserved F or W. The order of the fields is V gene, D gene, clone size, J gene, CDR3 protein, CDR3 DNA. The D gene is left open where the match is weak. Not all rows give a size; the values are once, few, many and, for expanded clones, a class.

>TRBV5-1|TRBD2|-|TRBJ2-1
CASSSLLAGGGDEQFF
TGCGCCAGCAGCTCCCTACTAGCGGGGGGTGGAGATGAGCAGTTCTTC
>TRBV9|-|-|TRBJ2-5
CASSEGTFQETQYF
TGTGCCAGCAGCGAGGGGACTTTTCAAGAGACCCAGTACTTC
>TRBV19|TRBD1|-|TRBJ1-1
CASSLQGAHTEAFF
TGTGCCAGTAGTCTTCAGGGGGCTCACACTGAAGCTTTCTTT
>TRBV30|TRBD1|once|TRBJ2-2
CACPGDRGKTGELFF
TGTGCCTGCCCGGGGGACAGGGGAAAAACCGGGGAGCTGTTTTTT
>TRBV3-1/TRBV3-2|TRBD1|-|TRBJ1-4
CASSQGRQGANEKLFF
TGTGCCAGCAGCCAAGGCAGACAGGGCGCTAATGAAAAACTGTTTTTT
>TRBV5-4|TRBD1|-|TRBJ1-2
CASSGTVEKGYTF
TGTGCCAGCAGCGGGACAGTCGAGAAGGGCTACACCTTC
>TRBV11-2|-|-|TRBJ1-6
CASKHTGNNSPLHF
TGTGCCAGCAAACACACAGGGAATAATTCACCCCTCCACTTT
>TRBV5-1|-|-|TRBJ1-5
CASSPAGVDNQPQHF
TGCGCCAGCAGTCCGGCGGGGGTAGATAATCAGCCCCAGCATTTT
>TRBV28|TRBD2|-|TRBJ2-3
CAVLAGDTDTQYF
TGTGCCGTACTAGCGGGTGACACAGATACGCAGTATTTT
>TRBV3-1/TRBV3-2|-|-|TRBJ1-2
CASSHLRRGYTF
TGTGCCAGCAGCCACCTCCGTCGGGGCTACACCTTC
>TRBV28|-|-|TRBJ1-5
CASSPRVGAGLQPQHF
TGTGCCAGCAGTCCCCGGGTAGGGGCAGGGTTGCAGCCCCAGCATTTT
>TRBV29-1|-|few|TRBJ2-3
CSVEGTGKRGTDTQYF
TGCAGCGTTGAAGGGACGGGGAAGCGGGGCACAGATACGCAGTATTTT
>TRBV6-1|-|-|TRBJ1-3
CASSQSGNTIYF
TGTGCCAGCTCCCAATCTGGAAACACCATATATTTT
>TRBV6-1|-|-|TRBJ1-2
CASASFTLQVYGYTF
TGTGCCAGCGCTAGTTTCACCCTGCAAGTCTATGGCTACACCTTC
>TRBV7-2|TRBD1|-|TRBJ2-7
CASSSQGAYEQYF
TGTGCCAGCAGCTCTCAGGGGGCCTACGAGCAGTACTTC
>TRBV7-2|-|few|TRBJ2-4
CASSLEPGVVKNIQYF
TGTGCCAGCAGCTTAGAGCCGGGGGTGGTCAAAAACATTCAGTACTTC
>TRBV7-3|-|-|TRBJ2-3
CASSLEGAADTQYF
TGTGCCAGCAGCTTGGAAGGGGCCGCAGATACGCAGTATTTT
>TRBV5-6|TRBD2|-|TRBJ2-5
CASSPPLAGKETQYF
TGTGCCAGCAGCCCCCCGTTAGCGGGGAAAGAGACCCAGTACTTC
>TRBV25-1|TRBD1|-|TRBJ1-1
CASSSPGQARGAFF
TGTGCCAGCAGTAGCCCGGGACAGGCACGCGGAGCTTTCTTT
>TRBV19|-|once|TRBJ1-5
CASRLGGGSQPQHF
TGTGCCAGTAGATTGGGTGGAGGGAGCCAGCCCCAGCATTTT
>TRBV6-2/TRBV6-3|-|-|TRBJ1-5
CASSYGGWSNQPQHF
TGTGCCAGCAGTTACGGCGGTTGGAGCAATCAGCCCCAGCATTTT
>TRBV7-2|TRBD1|-|TRBJ2-2
CASGDRGHTGELFF
TGTGCCAGCGGGGACAGGGGGCACACCGGGGAGCTGTTTTTT
>TRBV11-2|TRBD2|-|TRBJ2-1
CASSGLAGRNEQFF
TGTGCCAGCAGCGGACTAGCGGGGAGGAATGAGCAGTTCTTC
>TRBV14|-|-|TRBJ2-2
CASNLGGDTGELFF
TGTGCCAGCAACCTGGGAGGAGACACCGGGGAGCTGTTTTTT
>TRBV3-1/TRBV3-2|-|once|TRBJ2-1
CASSQGPFGNEQFF
TGTGCCAGCAGCCAAGGGCCCTTTGGCAATGAGCAGTTCTTC
>TRBV2|TRBD1|-|TRBJ1-6
CASIFEPGQGHSPLHF
TGTGCCAGCATTTTTGAACCGGGACAGGGTCATTCACCCCTCCACTTT
>TRBV2|TRBD1|-|TRBJ1-2
CASKLTTGGQGGYGYTF
TGTGCCAGCAAACTCACCACCGGCGGACAGGGAGGCTATGGCTACACCTTC
>TRBV10-3|-|few|TRBJ2-7
CAISPNRDIDEQYF
TGTGCCATCAGCCCGAACCGGGACATAGACGAGCAGTACTTC